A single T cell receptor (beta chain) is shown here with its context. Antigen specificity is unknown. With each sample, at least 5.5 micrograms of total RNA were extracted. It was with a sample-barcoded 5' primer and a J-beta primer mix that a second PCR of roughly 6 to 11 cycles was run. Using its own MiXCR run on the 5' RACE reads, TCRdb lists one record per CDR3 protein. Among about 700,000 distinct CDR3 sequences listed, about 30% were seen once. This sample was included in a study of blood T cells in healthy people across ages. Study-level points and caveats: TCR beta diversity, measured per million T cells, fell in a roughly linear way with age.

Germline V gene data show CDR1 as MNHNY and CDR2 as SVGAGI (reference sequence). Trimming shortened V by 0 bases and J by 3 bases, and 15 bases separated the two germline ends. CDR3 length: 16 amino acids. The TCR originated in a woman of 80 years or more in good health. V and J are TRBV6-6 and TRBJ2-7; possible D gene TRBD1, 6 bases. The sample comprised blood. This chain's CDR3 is CASSYSQAGDCYEQYF. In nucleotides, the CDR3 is TGTGCCAGCAGTTACTCCCAGGCAGGGGATTGCTACGAGCAGTACTTC.